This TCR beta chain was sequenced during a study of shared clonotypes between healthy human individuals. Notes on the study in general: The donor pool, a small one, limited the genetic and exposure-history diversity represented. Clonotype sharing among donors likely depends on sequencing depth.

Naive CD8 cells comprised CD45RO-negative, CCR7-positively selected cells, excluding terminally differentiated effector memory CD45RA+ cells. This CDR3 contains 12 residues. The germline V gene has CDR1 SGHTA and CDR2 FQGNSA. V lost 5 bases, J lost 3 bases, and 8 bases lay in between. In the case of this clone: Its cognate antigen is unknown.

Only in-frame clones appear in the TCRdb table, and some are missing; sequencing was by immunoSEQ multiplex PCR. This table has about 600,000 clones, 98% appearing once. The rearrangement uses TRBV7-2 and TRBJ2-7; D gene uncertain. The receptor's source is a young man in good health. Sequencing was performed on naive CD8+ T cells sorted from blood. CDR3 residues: CASSADIYEQYF. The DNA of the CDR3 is TGTGCCAGCAGCGCAGACATCTACGAGCAGTACTTC.